Included here is one T cell receptor beta chain sequence, with context. The source of the sample is a study of chemoradiotherapy in HPV16-positive cancers. Sequencing used immunoSEQ multiplex PCR; TCRdb keeps in-frame clones, though not all of them. Among 22,000 or so clones listed, 85% to 90% were seen once. The germline V and J ends were trimmed by 8 bases and 5 bases, with 9 bases remaining between them. Per the germline V gene, CDR1 is MDHEN and CDR2 is SYDVKM. CDR3 length equals 11 residues. The source is a human donor with HPV-associated anogenital cancer. The genes are TRBV28 and TRBJ1-2; D remains unclear. Sample: blood, taken from a patient who underwent chemoradiotherapy. For the CDR3, the DNA is TGTGCCAGCGGGAGTTTATATGGCTACACCTTC. Translating it yields CASGSLYGYTF.